A selection of T cell receptor beta chains follows, all from one sample in a study of shared clonotypes between healthy human individuals. This table comes from immunoSEQ multiplex PCR, and its TCRdb copy is limited to in-frame clones, with some not included. This sample has roughly 680,000 clones; approximately 72% occur once, and the top ten carry over 1.5%. Material for sequencing was memory CD4+ T cells sorted from blood. Receptor source: a woman between 25 and 40 years old in good health. CDR3s include the opening cysteine and the closing phenylalanine or tryptophan. The order of the fields is clone size, D gene, V gene, J gene, CDR3 DNA, CDR3 protein. The D gene is left open where the match is weak. The size entry is marked missing in some rows and otherwise reads once, few, many or a size class.

clone_size: -
d_call: TRBD1
v_call: TRBV9
j_call: TRBJ2-1
cdr3_nt: TGTGCCAGCAGCGCCCGACAGGGTGTATGGGGCAATGTCCATGAGCAGTTCTTC
cdr3_aa: CASSARQGVWGNVHEQFF

clone_size: few
d_call: -
v_call: TRBV18
j_call: TRBJ1-1
cdr3_nt: TGTGCCACCTTAGGCCAGGTGAACACTGAAGCTTTCTTT
cdr3_aa: CATLGQVNTEAFF

clone_size: -
d_call: TRBD1
v_call: TRBV11-2
j_call: TRBJ2-2
cdr3_nt: TGTGCCAGCAGTCGACAGGGTGCCGGGGAGCTGTTTTTT
cdr3_aa: CASSRQGAGELFF

clone_size: -
d_call: TRBD1
v_call: TRBV19
j_call: TRBJ1-5
cdr3_nt: TGTGCCAGTAGTATATCCCGGACAGGGCGCAATCAGCCCCAGCATTTT
cdr3_aa: CASSISRTGRNQPQHF

clone_size: -
d_call: -
v_call: TRBV25-1
j_call: TRBJ1-1
cdr3_nt: TGTGCCAGCAGTGAACCAATCGGCGGGGGCCGGAACACTGAAGCTTTCTTT
cdr3_aa: CASSEPIGGGRNTEAFF

clone_size: -
d_call: TRBD1
v_call: TRBV7-9
j_call: TRBJ2-3
cdr3_nt: TGTGCCAGCAGCCACGGGACAGGGCTATCCACAGATACGCAGTATTTT
cdr3_aa: CASSHGTGLSTDTQYF

clone_size: -
d_call: TRBD2
v_call: TRBV5-4
j_call: TRBJ2-5
cdr3_nt: TGTGCCAGCAGCAGAAAAGCGGGAGAAGAGACCCAGTACTTC
cdr3_aa: CASSRKAGEETQYF

clone_size: -
d_call: TRBD2
v_call: TRBV5-1
j_call: TRBJ2-5
cdr3_nt: TGCGCCAGCAGCTTGATGGCTAGCGGAGAGACCCAGTACTTC
cdr3_aa: CASSLMASGETQYF

clone_size: -
d_call: TRBD1
v_call: TRBV23-1
j_call: TRBJ1-4
cdr3_nt: TGCGCCAGCAGTCAACCCGGGACAGGGAAGGTTACAACTAATGAAAAACTGTTTTTT
cdr3_aa: CASSQPGTGKVTTNEKLFF

clone_size: -
d_call: -
v_call: TRBV7-2
j_call: TRBJ1-1
cdr3_nt: TGTGCCAGCAGCTCGTCACAGGGACGTGAAGCTTTCTTT
cdr3_aa: CASSSSQGREAFF

clone_size: once
d_call: TRBD2
v_call: TRBV6-1
j_call: TRBJ2-7
cdr3_nt: TGTGCCAGCAGCGAACTAGCGGGGCCCTACGAGCAGTACTTC
cdr3_aa: CASSELAGPYEQYF

clone_size: -
d_call: -
v_call: TRBV11-2
j_call: TRBJ1-1
cdr3_nt: TGTGCCAGCAGCCCGAGGGAGGGGCGGGGGTTAGCTTTCTTT
cdr3_aa: CASSPREGRGLAFF

clone_size: -
d_call: -
v_call: TRBV7-9
j_call: TRBJ1-1
cdr3_nt: TGTGCCAGCAGCCCAGGTGACAGTTACCACACTGAAGCTTTCTTT
cdr3_aa: CASSPGDSYHTEAFF

clone_size: -
d_call: TRBD1
v_call: TRBV5-1
j_call: TRBJ1-1
cdr3_nt: TGCGCCAGCAGCCAAATGACAGGGGGCAACACTGAAGCTTTCTTT
cdr3_aa: CASSQMTGGNTEAFF

clone_size: -
d_call: -
v_call: TRBV19
j_call: TRBJ1-4
cdr3_nt: TGTGCCAGTAGTCATCAGGCGGGCGTTGAAAAACTGTTTTTT
cdr3_aa: CASSHQAGVEKLFF

clone_size: -
d_call: -
v_call: TRBV14
j_call: TRBJ2-1
cdr3_nt: TGTGCCAGCAGCCCGACCCCAGCCGGTTACAATGAGCAGTTCTTC
cdr3_aa: CASSPTPAGYNEQFF

clone_size: -
d_call: -
v_call: TRBV20-1
j_call: TRBJ2-5
cdr3_nt: TGCAGTGCTCGAGGCTCGAAGACCCAGTACTTC
cdr3_aa: CSARGSKTQYF

clone_size: few
d_call: TRBD1
v_call: TRBV7-9
j_call: TRBJ2-7
cdr3_nt: TGTGCCAGCAGCTTAGCCGGGACAGTCGGGGTCGAGCAGTACTTC
cdr3_aa: CASSLAGTVGVEQYF

clone_size: -
d_call: -
v_call: TRBV25-1
j_call: TRBJ1-5
cdr3_nt: TGTGCCAGCAGTGACGGGGTCCCCGGTAATCAGCCCCAGCATTTT
cdr3_aa: CASSDGVPGNQPQHF

clone_size: -
d_call: TRBD2
v_call: TRBV4-1
j_call: TRBJ2-3
cdr3_nt: TGCGCCAGCAGCCAGTTGGCGGGAGTAGGGGATACGCAGTATTTT
cdr3_aa: CASSQLAGVGDTQYF

clone_size: -
d_call: -
v_call: TRBV5-4
j_call: TRBJ1-2
cdr3_nt: TGTGTCAGCAGCCTCCAGGGAATTAACTATGGCTACACCTTC
cdr3_aa: CVSSLQGINYGYTF

clone_size: many
d_call: -
v_call: TRBV7-2
j_call: TRBJ1-5
cdr3_nt: TGTGCCAGCAGCTCTGGACGATTGAGCAATCAGCCCCAGCATTTT
cdr3_aa: CASSSGRLSNQPQHF

clone_size: -
d_call: -
v_call: TRBV5-8
j_call: TRBJ1-5
cdr3_nt: TGTGCCAGCAGCTTGAGGGGAGGGGACAATCAGCCCCAGCATTTT
cdr3_aa: CASSLRGGDNQPQHF

clone_size: -
d_call: -
v_call: TRBV2
j_call: TRBJ1-2
cdr3_nt: TGTGCCAGCAGTCTCGGTGTCTATGGCTACACCTTC
cdr3_aa: CASSLGVYGYTF

clone_size: -
d_call: TRBD1
v_call: TRBV11-1
j_call: TRBJ1-2
cdr3_nt: TGTGCCAGCAGCTTACGACAGGGAAGCGGTGGCTACACCTTC
cdr3_aa: CASSLRQGSGGYTF

clone_size: few
d_call: -
v_call: TRBV6-5
j_call: TRBJ1-5
cdr3_nt: TGTGCCAGCAGCCGGGATGGCAATCAGCCCCAGCATTTT
cdr3_aa: CASSRDGNQPQHF

clone_size: -
d_call: -
v_call: TRBV15
j_call: TRBJ2-2
cdr3_nt: TGTGCCACCAGCAGAGTTTCCGACGTAAGCGGGGAGCTGTTTTTT
cdr3_aa: CATSRVSDVSGELFF

clone_size: -
d_call: -
v_call: TRBV11-2
j_call: TRBJ2-2
cdr3_nt: TGTGCCAGCAGCTCCACAGGGTCCACCGGGGAGCTGTTTTTT
cdr3_aa: CASSSTGSTGELFF

clone_size: -
d_call: -
v_call: TRBV4-1
j_call: TRBJ2-1
cdr3_nt: TGCGCCAGCAGCCACAATTCGGGGAGCAATGAGCAGTTCTTC
cdr3_aa: CASSHNSGSNEQFF

clone_size: -
d_call: TRBD2
v_call: TRBV5-1
j_call: TRBJ2-7
cdr3_nt: TGCGCCAGCAGCTTGGCCCTAGCGGGAGTCTACGAGCAGTACTTC
cdr3_aa: CASSLALAGVYEQYF

clone_size: -
d_call: -
v_call: TRBV5-4
j_call: TRBJ1-3
cdr3_nt: TGTGCCAGCAGCTTGGGGGGCTCCTCTGGAAACACCATATATTTT
cdr3_aa: CASSLGGSSGNTIYF

clone_size: few
d_call: TRBD1
v_call: TRBV7-6
j_call: TRBJ2-5
cdr3_nt: TGTGCCAGCAGCCCAGACAGGGTAGAGACCCAGTACTTC
cdr3_aa: CASSPDRVETQYF

clone_size: -
d_call: TRBD2
v_call: TRBV7-7
j_call: TRBJ2-5
cdr3_nt: TGTGCCAGCAGCTTAGGCGGGAGGAAAGAGACCCAGTACTTC
cdr3_aa: CASSLGGRKETQYF

clone_size: -
d_call: TRBD2
v_call: TRBV27
j_call: TRBJ2-7
cdr3_nt: TGTGCCAGCAGCCAGGCCGCCTGGGGGGGGCAGTACTTC
cdr3_aa: CASSQAAWGGQYF

clone_size: -
d_call: TRBD2
v_call: TRBV9
j_call: TRBJ2-1
cdr3_nt: TGTGCCAGCAGCGCTGGGACTAGCGACTACAATGAGCAGTTCTTC
cdr3_aa: CASSAGTSDYNEQFF

clone_size: -
d_call: -
v_call: TRBV19
j_call: TRBJ1-5
cdr3_nt: TGTGCCAGTAGTATACTTTCGAGGGATCAGCCCCAGCATTTT
cdr3_aa: CASSILSRDQPQHF

clone_size: -
d_call: -
v_call: TRBV2
j_call: TRBJ2-3
cdr3_nt: TGTGCCAGCTCTCGTGGCGGCCGTGGGAATACGCAGTATTTT
cdr3_aa: CASSRGGRGNTQYF

clone_size: -
d_call: -
v_call: TRBV4-2
j_call: TRBJ1-1
cdr3_nt: TGTGCCAGCAACTCAGGGGCCGTCACTGAAGCTTTCTTT
cdr3_aa: CASNSGAVTEAFF

clone_size: -
d_call: -
v_call: TRBV6-1
j_call: TRBJ2-7
cdr3_nt: TGTGCCAGCACCATACAGGCCCCCTACGAGCAGTACTTC
cdr3_aa: CASTIQAPYEQYF

clone_size: -
d_call: -
v_call: TRBV27
j_call: TRBJ1-5
cdr3_nt: TGTGCCAGCAAATTAGTAGGCAGTGTAAATCAGCCCCAGCATTTT
cdr3_aa: CASKLVGSVNQPQHF

clone_size: -
d_call: -
v_call: TRBV4-2
j_call: TRBJ1-2
cdr3_nt: TGTGCCAGCAGCCTTGCAGGGAATGGCTACACCTTC
cdr3_aa: CASSLAGNGYTF

clone_size: -
d_call: -
v_call: TRBV11-3
j_call: TRBJ2-2
cdr3_nt: TGTGCCAGCAGTAACACGAACACCGGGGAGCTGTTTTTT
cdr3_aa: CASSNTNTGELFF

clone_size: few
d_call: -
v_call: TRBV5-4
j_call: TRBJ2-2
cdr3_nt: TGTGCCAGCAGAGACAGTGCGTGGGGATTGGGCACCGGGGAGCTGTTTTTT
cdr3_aa: CASRDSAWGLGTGELFF

clone_size: -
d_call: -
v_call: TRBV11-2
j_call: TRBJ2-5
cdr3_nt: TGTGCCAGCAGCTTCCAACTCTGGGGGGACCGCTCAACCCAGTACTTC
cdr3_aa: CASSFQLWGDRSTQYF

clone_size: -
d_call: TRBD2
v_call: TRBV7-2
j_call: TRBJ2-5
cdr3_nt: TGTGCCAGCAGCCATCAGTACGGGGGAGGGAAGACCCAGTACTTC
cdr3_aa: CASSHQYGGGKTQYF

clone_size: once
d_call: -
v_call: TRBV7-9
j_call: TRBJ2-3
cdr3_nt: TGTGCCAGCAGCTTGGACCGGTATACGCAGTATTTT
cdr3_aa: CASSLDRYTQYF

clone_size: few
d_call: -
v_call: TRBV27
j_call: TRBJ2-7
cdr3_nt: TGTGCCAGCTCCCCCGTTACGGGGAACTCCTACGAGCAGTACTTC
cdr3_aa: CASSPVTGNSYEQYF

clone_size: -
d_call: TRBD2
v_call: TRBV28
j_call: TRBJ2-3
cdr3_nt: TGTGCCAGCAGTTTATTTACTAGCGGGGTCCCGGATACGCAGTATTTT
cdr3_aa: CASSLFTSGVPDTQYF

clone_size: once
d_call: TRBD1
v_call: TRBV25-1
j_call: TRBJ1-4
cdr3_nt: TGTGCCAGCAGTGCTTCGACCGGGACAGGGGGTGAAAAACTGTTTTTT
cdr3_aa: CASSASTGTGGEKLFF

clone_size: -
d_call: -
v_call: TRBV5-8
j_call: TRBJ2-2
cdr3_nt: TGTGCCAGCAGCCGAATAGACACCGGGGAGCTGTTTTTT
cdr3_aa: CASSRIDTGELFF

clone_size: once
d_call: TRBD2
v_call: TRBV19
j_call: TRBJ2-7
cdr3_nt: TGTGCCAGTAGTATAGGCGGGACTAGAGCCTACGAGCAGTACTTC
cdr3_aa: CASSIGGTRAYEQYF

clone_size: few
d_call: -
v_call: TRBV6-1
j_call: TRBJ2-7
cdr3_nt: TGTGCCATTTTGGGGGGACAGCCCGCCCACGAGCAGTACTTC
cdr3_aa: CAILGGQPAHEQYF

clone_size: -
d_call: -
v_call: TRBV5-1
j_call: TRBJ2-2
cdr3_nt: TGCGCCAGCAGCTTGGCCCCGTATGTCGGGGAGCTGTTTTTT
cdr3_aa: CASSLAPYVGELFF

clone_size: -
d_call: -
v_call: TRBV18
j_call: TRBJ1-3
cdr3_nt: TGTGCCAGCTCACCACGGCAGGGTCACGGAAACACCATATATTTT
cdr3_aa: CASSPRQGHGNTIYF

clone_size: -
d_call: TRBD1
v_call: TRBV18
j_call: TRBJ1-2
cdr3_nt: TGTGCCAGCTCACCCGGACAGGGTAGTGGCTACACCTTC
cdr3_aa: CASSPGQGSGYTF

clone_size: -
d_call: TRBD2
v_call: TRBV6-1
j_call: TRBJ2-1
cdr3_nt: TGTGCCAGCATGCCCGGGACTAGCGGGAGCAATGAGCAGTTCTTC
cdr3_aa: CASMPGTSGSNEQFF

clone_size: few
d_call: TRBD1
v_call: TRBV27
j_call: TRBJ2-5
cdr3_nt: TGTGCCAGCAGGAACAGGGGGACGGAGACCCAGTACTTC
cdr3_aa: CASRNRGTETQYF